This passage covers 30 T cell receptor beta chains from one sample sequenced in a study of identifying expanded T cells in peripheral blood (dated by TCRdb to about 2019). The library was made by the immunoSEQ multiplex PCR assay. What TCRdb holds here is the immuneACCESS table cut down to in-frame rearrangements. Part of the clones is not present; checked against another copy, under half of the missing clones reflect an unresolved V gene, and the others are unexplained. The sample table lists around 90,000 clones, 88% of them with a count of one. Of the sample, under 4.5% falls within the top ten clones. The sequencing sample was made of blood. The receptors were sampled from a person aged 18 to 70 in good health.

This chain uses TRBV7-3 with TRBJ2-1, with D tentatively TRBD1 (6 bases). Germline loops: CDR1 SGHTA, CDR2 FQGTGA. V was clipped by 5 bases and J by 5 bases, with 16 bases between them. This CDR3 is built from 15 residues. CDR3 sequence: CASSIYRDGNNEQFF. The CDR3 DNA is TGTGCCAGCAGCATATACAGGGATGGGAACAATGAGCAGTTCTTC.

CDR3 DNA: TGTGCCTGGAGAACACGAGTGACCCAGTACTTC. It encodes CAWRTRVTQYF. The chain links TRBV30 to TRBJ2-5; D is unclear. The CDR3 contains 11 residues. The germline gives CDR1 GTSNPN, CDR2 SVGIG (reference sequence). V was cut by 3 bases and J by 7 bases, with 9 bases left in between. Variable domain in full (rest from reference TRBV30 and TRBJ2-5): SQTIHQWPATLVQPVGSPLSLECTVEGTSNPNLYWYRQAAGRGLQLLFYSVGIGQISSEVPQNLSASRPQDRQFILSSKKLLLSDSGFYLCAWRTRVTQYFGPGTRLLVL.

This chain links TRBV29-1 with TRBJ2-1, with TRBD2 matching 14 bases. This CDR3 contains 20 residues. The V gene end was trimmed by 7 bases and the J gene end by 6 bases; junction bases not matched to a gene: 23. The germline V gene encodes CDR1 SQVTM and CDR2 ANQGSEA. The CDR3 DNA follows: TGCAGCGCCTTCCCCGGGAGCGGGACTAGCGGGAGAGGTAGCATCAATGAGCAGTTCTTC. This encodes CSAFPGSGTSGRGSINEQFF.

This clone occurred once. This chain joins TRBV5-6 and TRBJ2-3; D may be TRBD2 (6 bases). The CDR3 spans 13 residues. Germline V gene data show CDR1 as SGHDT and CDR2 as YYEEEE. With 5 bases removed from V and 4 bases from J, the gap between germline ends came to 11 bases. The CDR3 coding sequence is TGTGCCAGCAGTCCCTGGGGGGCAGATACGCAGTATTTT. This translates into CASSPWGADTQYF.

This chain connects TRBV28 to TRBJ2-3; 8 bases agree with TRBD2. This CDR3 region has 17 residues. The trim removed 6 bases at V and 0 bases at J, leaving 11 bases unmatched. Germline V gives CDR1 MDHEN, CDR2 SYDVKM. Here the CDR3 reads CASSGRAPERSTDTQYF. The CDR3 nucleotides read TGTGCCAGCAGCGGGAGGGCCCCTGAAAGAAGCACAGATACGCAGTATTTT.

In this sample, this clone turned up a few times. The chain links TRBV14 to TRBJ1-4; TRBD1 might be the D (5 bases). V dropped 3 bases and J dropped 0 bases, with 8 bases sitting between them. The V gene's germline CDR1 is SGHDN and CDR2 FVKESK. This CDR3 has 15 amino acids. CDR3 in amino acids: CASSQGPSTNEKLFF. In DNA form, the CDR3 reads TGTGCCAGCAGCCAGGGGCCCTCAACTAATGAAAAACTGTTTTTT.

In DNA form, the CDR3 reads TGCGCCAGCAGCCAAGAGGGGGGAAGCACAGATACGCAGTATTTT. This codes for CASSQEGGSTDTQYF. The V and J genes are TRBV4-3 and TRBJ2-3, with a weak D call TRBD2 (6 bases). Trimming removed 0 bases from V and 0 bases from J, with 7 bases in between. The germline gives CDR1 LGHNA, CDR2 YSLEER. The CDR3 is 15 amino acids.

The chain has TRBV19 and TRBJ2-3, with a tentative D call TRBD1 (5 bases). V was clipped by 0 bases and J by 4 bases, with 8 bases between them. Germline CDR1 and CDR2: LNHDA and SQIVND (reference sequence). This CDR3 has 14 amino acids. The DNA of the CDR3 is TGTGCCAGTAGTATAGACCCAGGGCCAGATACGCAGTATTTT. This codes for CASSIDPGPDTQYF.

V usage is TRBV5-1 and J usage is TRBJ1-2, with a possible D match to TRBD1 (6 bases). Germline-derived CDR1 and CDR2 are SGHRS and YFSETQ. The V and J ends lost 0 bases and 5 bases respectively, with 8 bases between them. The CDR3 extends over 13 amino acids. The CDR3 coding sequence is TGCGCCAGCAGCTTGGGGGGGCTGTATGGCTACACCTTC. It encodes CASSLGGLYGYTF.

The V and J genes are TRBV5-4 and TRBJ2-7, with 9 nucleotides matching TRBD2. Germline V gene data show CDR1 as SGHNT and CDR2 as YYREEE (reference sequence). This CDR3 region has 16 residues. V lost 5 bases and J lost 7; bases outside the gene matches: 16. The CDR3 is CASSPGGSGSLREQYF. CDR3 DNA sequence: TGTGCCAGCAGTCCCGGGGGTAGCGGGAGCTTAAGGGAGCAGTACTTC.

The CDR3 DNA sequence: TGTGCCAGCAGCTTGGGACAGGGGGCCTACGAGCAGTACTTC. This gives the protein CASSLGQGAYEQYF. The rearrangement links TRBV11-2 to TRBJ2-7, with 11 bases that match TRBD1. The germline gives CDR1 SGHAT, CDR2 FQNNGV. The CDR3 has 14 amino acids. V trimming: 3 bases; J trimming: 2 bases; junction bases outside the gene matches: 0.

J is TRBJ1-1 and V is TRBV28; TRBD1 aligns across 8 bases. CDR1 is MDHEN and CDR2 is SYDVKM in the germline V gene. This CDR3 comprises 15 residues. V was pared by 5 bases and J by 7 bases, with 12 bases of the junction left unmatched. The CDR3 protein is CASSVRIQGANEAFF. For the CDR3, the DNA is TGTGCCAGCAGTGTTAGGATCCAGGGGGCCAATGAAGCTTTCTTT.

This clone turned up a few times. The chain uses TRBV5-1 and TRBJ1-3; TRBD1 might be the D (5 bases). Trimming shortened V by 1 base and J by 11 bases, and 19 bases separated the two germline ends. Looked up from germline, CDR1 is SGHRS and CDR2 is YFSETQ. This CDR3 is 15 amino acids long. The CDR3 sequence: CASSLRDPSRNPIYF. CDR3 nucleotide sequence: TGCGCCAGCAGCTTGAGGGACCCTTCTCGGAATCCCATATATTTT.

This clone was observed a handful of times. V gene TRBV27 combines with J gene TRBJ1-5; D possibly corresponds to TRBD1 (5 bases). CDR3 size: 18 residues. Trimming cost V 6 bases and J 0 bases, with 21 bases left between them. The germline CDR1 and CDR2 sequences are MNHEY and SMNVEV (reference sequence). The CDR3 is CASSLRATAQYSNQPQHF. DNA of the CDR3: TGTGCCAGCAGCCTCCGCGCGACAGCGCAATATAGCAATCAGCCCCAGCATTTT.

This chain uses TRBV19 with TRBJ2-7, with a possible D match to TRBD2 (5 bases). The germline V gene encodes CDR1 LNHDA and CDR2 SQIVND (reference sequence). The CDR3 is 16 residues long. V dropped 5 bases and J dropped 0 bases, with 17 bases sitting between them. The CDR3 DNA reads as TGTGCCAGTAGTCCACTGAGACTAACCTTCTCCTACGAGCAGTACTTC. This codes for CASSPLRLTFSYEQYF.

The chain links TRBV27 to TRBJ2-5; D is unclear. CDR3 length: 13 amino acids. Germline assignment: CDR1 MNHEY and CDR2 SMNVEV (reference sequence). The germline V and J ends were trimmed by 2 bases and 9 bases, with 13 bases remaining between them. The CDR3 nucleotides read TGTGCCAGCAGTTTAGATGCGGCCCGGGCCCAGTACTTC. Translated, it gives CASSLDAARAQYF.

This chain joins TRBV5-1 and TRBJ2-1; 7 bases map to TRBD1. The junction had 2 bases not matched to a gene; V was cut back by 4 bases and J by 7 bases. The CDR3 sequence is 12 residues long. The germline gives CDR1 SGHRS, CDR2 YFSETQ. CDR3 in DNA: TGCGCCAGCAGCCAACAGGGGAATGAGCAGTTCTTC. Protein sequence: CASSQQGNEQFF. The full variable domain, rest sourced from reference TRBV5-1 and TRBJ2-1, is KAGVTQTPRYLIKTRGQQVTLSCSPISGHRSVSWYQQTPGQGLQFLFEYFSETQRNKGNFPGRFSGRQFSNSRSEMNVSTLELGDSALYLCASSQQGNEQFFGPGTRLTVL.

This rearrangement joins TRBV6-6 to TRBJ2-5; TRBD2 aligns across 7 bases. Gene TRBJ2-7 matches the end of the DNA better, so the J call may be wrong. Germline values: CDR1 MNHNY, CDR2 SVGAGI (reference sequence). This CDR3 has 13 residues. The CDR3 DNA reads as TGTGCCAGCAGGACGGGGGGAGCCTACGAGCAGTACTTC. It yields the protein CASRTGGAYEQYF.

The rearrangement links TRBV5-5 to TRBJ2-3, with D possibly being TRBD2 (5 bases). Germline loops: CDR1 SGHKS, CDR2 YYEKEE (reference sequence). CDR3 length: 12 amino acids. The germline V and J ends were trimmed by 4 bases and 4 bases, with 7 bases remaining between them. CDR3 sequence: CASSGESDTQYF. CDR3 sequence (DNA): TGTGCCAGCAGCGGGGAGTCAGATACGCAGTATTTT. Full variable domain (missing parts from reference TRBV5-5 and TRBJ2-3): DAGVTQSPTHLIKTRGQQVTLRCSPISGHKSVSWYQQVLGQGPQFIFQYYEKEERGRGNFPDRFSARQFPNYSSELNVNALLLGDSALYLCASSGESDTQYFGPGTRLTVL.

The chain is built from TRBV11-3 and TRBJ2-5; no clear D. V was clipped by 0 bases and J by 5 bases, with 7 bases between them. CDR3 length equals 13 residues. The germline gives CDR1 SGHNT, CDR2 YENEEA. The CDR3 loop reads CASSLEGRETQYF. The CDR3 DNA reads TGTGCCAGCAGCTTAGAAGGGCGGGAGACCCAGTACTTC.

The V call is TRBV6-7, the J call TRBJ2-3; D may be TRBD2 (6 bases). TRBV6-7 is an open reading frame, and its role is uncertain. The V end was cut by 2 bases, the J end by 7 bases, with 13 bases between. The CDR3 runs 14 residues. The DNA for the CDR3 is TGTGCCAGCAGTTACGGGCGGGAAAAAAATACGCAGTATTTT. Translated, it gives CASSYGREKNTQYF.

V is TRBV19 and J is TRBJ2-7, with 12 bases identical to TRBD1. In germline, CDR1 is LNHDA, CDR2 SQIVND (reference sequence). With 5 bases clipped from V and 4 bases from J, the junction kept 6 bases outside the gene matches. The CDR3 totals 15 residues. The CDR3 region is CASSPGTGGPYEQYF. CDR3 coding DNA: TGTGCCAGTAGTCCTGGGACAGGGGGCCCTTACGAGCAGTACTTC.

The CDR3 reads CASGSPAPVETQYF. As DNA, the CDR3 is TGTGCTAGTGGCTCGCCCGCCCCCGTCGAGACCCAGTACTTC. V is TRBV12-5 and J is TRBJ2-5; D gene unclear. V was clipped by 6 bases and J by 5 bases, with 16 bases between them. Germline V gene data show CDR1 as LGHNT and CDR2 as FRNRAP. The CDR3 contains 14 residues.

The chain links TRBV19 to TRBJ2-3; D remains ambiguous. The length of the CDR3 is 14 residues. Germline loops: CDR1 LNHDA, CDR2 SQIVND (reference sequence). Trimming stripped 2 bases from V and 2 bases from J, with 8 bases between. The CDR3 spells CASSIWGTTDTQYF. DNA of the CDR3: TGTGCCAGTAGTATATGGGGTACCACAGATACGCAGTATTTT.

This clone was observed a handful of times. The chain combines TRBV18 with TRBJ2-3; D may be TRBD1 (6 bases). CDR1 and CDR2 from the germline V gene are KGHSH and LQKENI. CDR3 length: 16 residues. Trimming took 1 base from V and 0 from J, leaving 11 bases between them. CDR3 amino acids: CASSPRDTLSTDTQYF. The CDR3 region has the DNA TGTGCCAGCTCACCACGGGACACCCTTAGCACAGATACGCAGTATTTT.

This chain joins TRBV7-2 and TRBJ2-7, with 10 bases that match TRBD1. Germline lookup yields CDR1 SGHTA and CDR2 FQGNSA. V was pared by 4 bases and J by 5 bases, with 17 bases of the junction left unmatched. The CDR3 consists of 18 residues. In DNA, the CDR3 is TGTGCCAGCAGCTCGTACCCATACCGGGACAGGGGTATACACGAGCAGTACTTC. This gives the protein CASSSYPYRDRGIHEQYF.

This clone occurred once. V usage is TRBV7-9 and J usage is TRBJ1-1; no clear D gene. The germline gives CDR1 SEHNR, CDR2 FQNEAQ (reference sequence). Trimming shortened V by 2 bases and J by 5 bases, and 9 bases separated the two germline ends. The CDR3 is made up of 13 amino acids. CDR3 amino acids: CASSLFPETEAFF. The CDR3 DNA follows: TGTGCCAGCAGCTTATTCCCAGAAACTGAAGCTTTCTTT.

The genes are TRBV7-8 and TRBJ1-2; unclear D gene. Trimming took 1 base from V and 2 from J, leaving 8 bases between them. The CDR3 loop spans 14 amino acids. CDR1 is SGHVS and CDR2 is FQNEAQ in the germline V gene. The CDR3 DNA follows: TGTGCCAGCAGCTTAGGTGAGCGGAACTATGGCTACACCTTC. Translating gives CASSLGERNYGYTF.

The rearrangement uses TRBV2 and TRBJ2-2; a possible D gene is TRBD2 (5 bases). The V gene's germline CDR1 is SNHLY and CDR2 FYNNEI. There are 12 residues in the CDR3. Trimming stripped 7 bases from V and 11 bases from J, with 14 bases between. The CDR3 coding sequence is TGTGCCAGCACCGATCGGGGAGTTGAGCTGTTTTTT. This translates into CASTDRGVELFF.

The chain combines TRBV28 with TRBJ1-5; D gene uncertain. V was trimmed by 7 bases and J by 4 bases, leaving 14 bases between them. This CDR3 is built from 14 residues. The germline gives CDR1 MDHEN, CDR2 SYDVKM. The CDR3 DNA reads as TGTGCCAGCAATCGGTCGGGGAAAAATCAGCCCCAGCATTTT. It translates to CASNRSGKNQPQHF.